Below, one TCR beta chain is given with its context. Its cognate antigen is unknown. CDR3 length equals 15 residues. Germline-derived CDR1 and CDR2 are MNHNY and SVGAGI (reference sequence). V lost 6 bases, J lost 4 bases, and 9 bases stayed unmatched. This sample was included in a study of cytomegalovirus exposure and HLA in healthy donors. The PCR used 60 Vbeta and 13 Jbeta primers. Method: immunoSEQ multiplex PCR; TCRdb's copy keeps in-frame clones and lacks some. The sample lists 150,000 to 200,000 clones, 70% to 90% occurring once. Notes on the study in general: Analysis performed later found 16,951 TCR beta sequences associated with HLA alleles at 0.05 false discovery rate.

This chain connects TRBV6-6 to TRBJ2-1, with TRBD1 matching 7 bases. The source material was PBMCs. The receptor comes from a woman aged 18 to 35 in good health and CMV-seropositive. In DNA, the CDR3 is TGTGCCAGCAGCTCTGGGACAGCAAAATACAATGAGCAGTTCTTC. The encoded protein is CASSSGTAKYNEQFF.